The 5 T cell receptor beta chains reported below all come from one sample, sequenced in a study of T cells in localized non-small cell lung cancer. TCRdb's table, derived via immunoSEQ multiplex PCR, lists solely in-frame clones and lacks some. The table has 45,000 to 55,000 clones, around three quarters seen once. This sample comprised peripheral blood, obtained before any cancer treatment. These receptors all stem from a man aged 40 to 70 with stage I squamous cell lung carcinoma.

V is TRBV6-6 and J is TRBJ1-2; perhaps TRBD1 as D (5 bases). This CDR3 has 13 residues. V lost 8 bases and J lost 10, with 20 bases in between. CDR1 and CDR2 (germline): MNHNY, SVGAGI (reference sequence). CDR3 amino acids: CASGNFDSPLYTF. CDR3 bases: TGTGCCAGCGGAAACTTCGACAGCCCGCTCTACACCTTC.

The chain links TRBV9 to TRBJ1-1; a possible D gene is TRBD1 (6 bases). The germline gives CDR1 SGDLS, CDR2 YYNGEE. This CDR3 region has 14 residues. V was pared by 2 bases and J by 4 bases, with 12 bases between. The CDR3 sequence is CASSVSGGGTEAFF. CDR3 DNA: TGTGCCAGCAGCGTGTCGGGGGGCGGCACTGAAGCTTTCTTT.

In DNA form, the CDR3 reads TGTGCCAGCAGTTACAGCACAGCTTACAATGAGCAGTTCTTC. This codes for CASSYSTAYNEQFF. The chain links TRBV6-6 to TRBJ2-1; D uncertain. CDR3 length: 14 residues. In germline, CDR1 is MNHNY, CDR2 SVGAGI (reference sequence). V was clipped by 2 bases and J by 4 bases, with 9 bases between them.

The V and J genes are TRBV19 and TRBJ1-2; unclear D gene. The V gene's germline CDR1 is LNHDA and CDR2 SQIVND (reference sequence). This CDR3 spans 15 amino acids. Trimming took 7 bases from V and 10 from J, leaving 25 bases between them. The CDR3 reads CASKIGDFGPFDYTF. The CDR3 DNA sequence: TGTGCCAGTAAAATCGGGGATTTCGGCCCTTTTGACTACACCTTC.

The V call is TRBV7-3, the J call TRBJ1-6; D call uncertain. Trimming left V 5 bases short and J 1 base short, with 6 bases between. CDR1 and CDR2 (germline): SGHTA, FQGTGA. This CDR3 has 14 residues. This CDR3 is CASSGGSYNSPLHF. The CDR3 region has the DNA TGTGCCAGCAGCGGCGGGTCCTATAATTCACCCCTCCACTTT. Drawing the rest from reference TRBV7-3 and TRBJ1-6, the complete variable domain is GAGVSQTPSNKVTEKGKYVELRCDPISGHTALYWYRQSLGQGPEFLIYFQGTGAADDSGLPNDRFFAVRPEGSVSTLKIQRTERGDSAVYLCASSGGSYNSPLHFGNGTRLTVT.